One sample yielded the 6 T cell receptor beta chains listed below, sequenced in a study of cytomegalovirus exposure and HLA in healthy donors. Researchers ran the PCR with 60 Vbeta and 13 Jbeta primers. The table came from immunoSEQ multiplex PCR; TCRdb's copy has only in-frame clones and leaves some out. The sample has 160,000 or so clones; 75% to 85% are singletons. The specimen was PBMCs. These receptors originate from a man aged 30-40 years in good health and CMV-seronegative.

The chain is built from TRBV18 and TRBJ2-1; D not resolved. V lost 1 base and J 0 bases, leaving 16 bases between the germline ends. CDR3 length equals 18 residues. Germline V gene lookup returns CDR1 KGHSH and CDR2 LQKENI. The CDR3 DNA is TGTGCCAGCTCACCACTCCCAGAACAGCCGAGCTCCTACAATGAGCAGTTCTTC. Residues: CASSPLPEQPSSYNEQFF.

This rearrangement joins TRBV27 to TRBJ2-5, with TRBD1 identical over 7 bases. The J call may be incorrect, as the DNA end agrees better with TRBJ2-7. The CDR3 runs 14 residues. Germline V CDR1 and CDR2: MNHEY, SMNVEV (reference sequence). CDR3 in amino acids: CASSLDRASYEQYF. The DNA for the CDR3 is TGTGCCAGCAGTTTAGACAGGGCCAGCTACGAGCAGTACTTC.

Here the CDR3 DNA reads TGTGCCAGCAGTTATCTGGGACAGGGCTTCTCACTGTTTTTT. Its translation is CASSYLGQGFSLFF. The V call is TRBV6-6, the J call TRBJ2-2; TRBD1 matches 9 bases. V was clipped by 3 bases and J by 14 bases; unmatched bases: 10. Germline V gene data show CDR1 as MNHNY and CDR2 as SVGAGI (reference sequence). The CDR3 is made up of 14 amino acids.

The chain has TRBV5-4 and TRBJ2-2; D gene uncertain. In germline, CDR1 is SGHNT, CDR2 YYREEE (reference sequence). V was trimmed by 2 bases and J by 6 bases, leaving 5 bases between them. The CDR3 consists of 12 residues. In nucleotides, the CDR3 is TGTGCCAGCAGCTTCAACTCCGGGGAGCTGTTTTTT. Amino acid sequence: CASSFNSGELFF.

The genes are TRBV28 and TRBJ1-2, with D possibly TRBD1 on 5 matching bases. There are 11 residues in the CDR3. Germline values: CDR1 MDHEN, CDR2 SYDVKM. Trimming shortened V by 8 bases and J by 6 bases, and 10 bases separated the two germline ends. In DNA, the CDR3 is TGTGCCAGCCGTACAGGCCATGGCTACACCTTC. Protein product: CASRTGHGYTF.

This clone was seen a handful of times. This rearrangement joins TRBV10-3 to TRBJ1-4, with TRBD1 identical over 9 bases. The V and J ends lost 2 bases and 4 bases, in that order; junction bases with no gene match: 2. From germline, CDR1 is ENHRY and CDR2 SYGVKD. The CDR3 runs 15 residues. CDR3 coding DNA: TGTGCCATCAGTGAGGACAGGGGGGTTAATGAAAAACTGTTTTTT. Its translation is CAISEDRGVNEKLFF.